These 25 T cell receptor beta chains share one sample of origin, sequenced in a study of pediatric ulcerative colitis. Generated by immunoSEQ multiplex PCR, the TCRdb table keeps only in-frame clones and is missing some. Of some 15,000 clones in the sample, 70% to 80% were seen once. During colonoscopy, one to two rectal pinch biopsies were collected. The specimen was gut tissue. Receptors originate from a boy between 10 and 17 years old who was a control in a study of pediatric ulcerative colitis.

CDR3 residues: CATSRGGETDTQYF. The CDR3 nucleotides read TGTGCCACCAGCAGAGGTGGTGAGACAGATACGCAGTATTTT. This chain uses TRBV15 with TRBJ2-3; D is unclear. Trimming removed 1 base from V and 3 bases from J, with 8 bases in between. CDR3 length: 14 residues. Germline V gene sequence: CDR1 LNHNV, CDR2 YYDKDF (reference sequence).

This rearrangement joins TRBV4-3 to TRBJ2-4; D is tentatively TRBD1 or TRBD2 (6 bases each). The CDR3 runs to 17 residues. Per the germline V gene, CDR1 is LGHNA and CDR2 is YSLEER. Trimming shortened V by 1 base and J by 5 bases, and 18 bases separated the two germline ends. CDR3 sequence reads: CASSQGGGRLSENIQYF. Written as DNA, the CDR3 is TGCGCCAGCAGCCAAGGTGGGGGGCGCTTGAGTGAAAACATTCAGTACTTC.

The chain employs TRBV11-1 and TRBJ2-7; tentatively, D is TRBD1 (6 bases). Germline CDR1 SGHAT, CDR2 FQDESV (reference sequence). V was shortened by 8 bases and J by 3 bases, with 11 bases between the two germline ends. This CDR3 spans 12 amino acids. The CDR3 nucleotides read TGTGCCAGCGGAGACAGGATCTACGAGCAGTACTTC. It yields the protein CASGDRIYEQYF.

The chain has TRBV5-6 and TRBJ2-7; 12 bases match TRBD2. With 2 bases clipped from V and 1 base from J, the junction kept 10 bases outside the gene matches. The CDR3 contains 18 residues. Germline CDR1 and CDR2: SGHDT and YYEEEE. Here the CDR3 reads CASSFRLAGVSTSYEQYF. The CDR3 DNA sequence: TGTGCCAGCAGCTTTCGACTAGCGGGAGTAAGTACATCCTACGAGCAGTACTTC.

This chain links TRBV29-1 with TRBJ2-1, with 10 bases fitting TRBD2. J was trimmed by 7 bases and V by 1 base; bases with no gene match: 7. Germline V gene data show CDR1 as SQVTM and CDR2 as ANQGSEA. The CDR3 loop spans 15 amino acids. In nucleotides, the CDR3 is TGCAGCGTTGAAGGTCTAGCGGGGGTATGGAATGAGCAGTTCTTC. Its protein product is CSVEGLAGVWNEQFF.

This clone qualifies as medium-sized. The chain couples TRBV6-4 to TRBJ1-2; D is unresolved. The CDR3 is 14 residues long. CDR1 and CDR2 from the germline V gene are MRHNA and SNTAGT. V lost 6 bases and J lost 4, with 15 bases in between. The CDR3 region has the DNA TGTGCCAGCAGGCACCGGGCGTCGGGCTATGGCTACACCTTC. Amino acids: CASRHRASGYGYTF.

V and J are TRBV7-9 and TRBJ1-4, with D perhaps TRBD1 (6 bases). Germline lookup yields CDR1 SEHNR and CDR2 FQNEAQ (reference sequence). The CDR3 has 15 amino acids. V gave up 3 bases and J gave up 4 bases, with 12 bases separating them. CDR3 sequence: CASSFQGHGNEKLFF. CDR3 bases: TGTGCCAGCAGCTTTCAGGGGCACGGTAATGAAAAACTGTTTTTT.

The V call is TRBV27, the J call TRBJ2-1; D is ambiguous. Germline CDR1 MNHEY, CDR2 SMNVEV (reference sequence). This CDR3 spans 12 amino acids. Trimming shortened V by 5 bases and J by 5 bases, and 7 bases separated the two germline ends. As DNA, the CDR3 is TGTGCCAGCAGTGGCGCCCACAATGAGCAGTTCTTC. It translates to CASSGAHNEQFF.

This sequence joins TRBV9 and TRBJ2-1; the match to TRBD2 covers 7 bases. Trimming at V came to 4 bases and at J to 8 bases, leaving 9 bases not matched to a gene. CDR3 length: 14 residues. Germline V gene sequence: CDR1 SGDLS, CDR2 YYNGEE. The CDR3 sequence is CASSLSGIGDEQFF. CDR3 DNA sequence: TGTGCCAGCAGCTTAAGCGGGATAGGTGATGAGCAGTTCTTC.

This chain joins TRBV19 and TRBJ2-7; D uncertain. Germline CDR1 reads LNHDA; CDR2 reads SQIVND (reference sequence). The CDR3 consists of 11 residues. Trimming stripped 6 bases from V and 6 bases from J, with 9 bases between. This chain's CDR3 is CASRVGSEQYF. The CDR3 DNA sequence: TGTGCCAGTAGGGTTGGCTCCGAGCAGTACTTC.

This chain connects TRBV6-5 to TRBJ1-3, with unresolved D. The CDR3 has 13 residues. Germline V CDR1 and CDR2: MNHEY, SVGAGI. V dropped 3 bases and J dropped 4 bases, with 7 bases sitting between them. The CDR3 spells CASSYSDGNTIYF. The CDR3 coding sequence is TGTGCCAGCAGTTATAGTGACGGAAACACCATATATTTT.

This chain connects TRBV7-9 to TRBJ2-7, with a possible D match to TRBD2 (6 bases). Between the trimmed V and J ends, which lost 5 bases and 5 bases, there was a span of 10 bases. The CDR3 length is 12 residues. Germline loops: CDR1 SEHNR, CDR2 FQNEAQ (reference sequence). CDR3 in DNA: TGTGCCAGCAGCCCGGGACTTGACGAGCAGTACTTC. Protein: CASSPGLDEQYF.

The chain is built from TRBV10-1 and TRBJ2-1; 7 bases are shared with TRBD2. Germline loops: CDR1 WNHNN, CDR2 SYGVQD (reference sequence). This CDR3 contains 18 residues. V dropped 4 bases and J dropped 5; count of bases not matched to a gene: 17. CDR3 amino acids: CASSVSSSGALVDNEQFF. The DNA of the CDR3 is TGCGCCAGCAGTGTGTCCTCCAGCGGGGCCCTAGTTGACAATGAGCAGTTCTTC.

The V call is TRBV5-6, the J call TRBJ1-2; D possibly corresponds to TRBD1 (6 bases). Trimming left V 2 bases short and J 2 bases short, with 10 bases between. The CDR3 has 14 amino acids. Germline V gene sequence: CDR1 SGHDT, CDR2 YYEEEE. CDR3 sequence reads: CASSLGGQNYGYTF. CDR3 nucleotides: TGTGCCAGCAGCTTAGGGGGGCAGAACTATGGCTACACCTTC.

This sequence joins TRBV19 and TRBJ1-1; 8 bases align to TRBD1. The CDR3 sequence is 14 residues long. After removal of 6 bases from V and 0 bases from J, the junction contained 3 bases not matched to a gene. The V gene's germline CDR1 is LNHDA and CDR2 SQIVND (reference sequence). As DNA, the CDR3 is TGTGCCAGTAGGACAGGGGCCCTGAACACTGAAGCTTTCTTT. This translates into CASRTGALNTEAFF.

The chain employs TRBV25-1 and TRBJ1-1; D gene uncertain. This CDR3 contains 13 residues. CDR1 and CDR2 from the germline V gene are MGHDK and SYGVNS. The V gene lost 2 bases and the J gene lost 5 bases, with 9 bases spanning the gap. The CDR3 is CASSESPETEAFF. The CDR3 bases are TGTGCCAGCAGTGAAAGCCCTGAGACTGAAGCTTTCTTT.

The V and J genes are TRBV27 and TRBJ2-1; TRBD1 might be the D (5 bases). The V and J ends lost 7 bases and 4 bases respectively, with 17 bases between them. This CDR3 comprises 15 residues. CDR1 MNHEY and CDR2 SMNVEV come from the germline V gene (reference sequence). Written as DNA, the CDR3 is TGTGCCAGCACCTATGCCCCGGCAGGGTACAATGAGCAGTTCTTC. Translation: CASTYAPAGYNEQFF.

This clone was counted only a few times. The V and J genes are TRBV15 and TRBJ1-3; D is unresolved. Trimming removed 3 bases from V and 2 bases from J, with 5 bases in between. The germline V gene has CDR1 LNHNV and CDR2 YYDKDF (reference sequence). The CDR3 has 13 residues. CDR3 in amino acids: CATSRPTGNTIYF. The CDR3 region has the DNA TGTGCCACCAGCAGGCCAACTGGAAACACCATATATTTT.

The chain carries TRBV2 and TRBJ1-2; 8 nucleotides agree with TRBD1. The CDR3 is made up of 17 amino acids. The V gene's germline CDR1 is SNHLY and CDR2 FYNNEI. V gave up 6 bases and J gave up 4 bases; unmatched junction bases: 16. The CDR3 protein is CASRGNIYQGAGYGYTF. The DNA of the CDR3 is TGTGCCAGCAGGGGAAATATCTACCAGGGGGCTGGCTATGGCTACACCTTC.

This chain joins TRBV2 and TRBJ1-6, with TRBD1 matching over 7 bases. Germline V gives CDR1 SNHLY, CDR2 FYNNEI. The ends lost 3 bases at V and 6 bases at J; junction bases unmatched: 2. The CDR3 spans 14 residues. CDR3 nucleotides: TGTGCCAGCAGTGAGACAGGGTTTAATTCACCCCTCCACTTT. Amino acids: CASSETGFNSPLHF.

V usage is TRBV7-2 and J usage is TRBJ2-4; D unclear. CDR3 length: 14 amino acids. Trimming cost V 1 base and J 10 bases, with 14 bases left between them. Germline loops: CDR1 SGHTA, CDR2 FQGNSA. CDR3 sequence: CASSLEKDQAIQYF. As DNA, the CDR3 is TGTGCCAGCAGCTTAGAAAAGGATCAGGCAATTCAGTACTTC.

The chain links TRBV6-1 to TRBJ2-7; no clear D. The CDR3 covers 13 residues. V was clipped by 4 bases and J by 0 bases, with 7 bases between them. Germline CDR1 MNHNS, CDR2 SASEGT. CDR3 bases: TGTGCCAGCAGTGTCGGATACTCCTACGAGCAGTACTTC. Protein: CASSVGYSYEQYF.

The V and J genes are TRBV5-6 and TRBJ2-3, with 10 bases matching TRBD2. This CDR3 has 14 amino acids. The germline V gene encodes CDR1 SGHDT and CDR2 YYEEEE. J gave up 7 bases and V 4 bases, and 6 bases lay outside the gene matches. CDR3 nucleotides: TGTGCCAGCAGCGACTCGGGACTAGCGCATACGCAGTATTTT. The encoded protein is CASSDSGLAHTQYF.

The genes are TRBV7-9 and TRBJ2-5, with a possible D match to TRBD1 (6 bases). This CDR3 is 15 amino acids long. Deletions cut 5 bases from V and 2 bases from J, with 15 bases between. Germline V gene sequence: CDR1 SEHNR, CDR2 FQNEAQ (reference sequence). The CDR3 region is CASSPTGTQQETQYF. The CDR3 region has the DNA TGTGCCAGCAGCCCTACCGGGACACAACAAGAGACCCAGTACTTC.

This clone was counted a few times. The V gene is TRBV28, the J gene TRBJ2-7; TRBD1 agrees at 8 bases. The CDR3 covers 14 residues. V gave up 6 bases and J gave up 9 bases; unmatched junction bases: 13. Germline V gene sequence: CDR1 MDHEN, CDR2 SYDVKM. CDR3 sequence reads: CASSLGQGNRGQYF. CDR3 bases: TGTGCCAGCAGCCTCGGACAGGGAAACCGAGGGCAGTACTTC.